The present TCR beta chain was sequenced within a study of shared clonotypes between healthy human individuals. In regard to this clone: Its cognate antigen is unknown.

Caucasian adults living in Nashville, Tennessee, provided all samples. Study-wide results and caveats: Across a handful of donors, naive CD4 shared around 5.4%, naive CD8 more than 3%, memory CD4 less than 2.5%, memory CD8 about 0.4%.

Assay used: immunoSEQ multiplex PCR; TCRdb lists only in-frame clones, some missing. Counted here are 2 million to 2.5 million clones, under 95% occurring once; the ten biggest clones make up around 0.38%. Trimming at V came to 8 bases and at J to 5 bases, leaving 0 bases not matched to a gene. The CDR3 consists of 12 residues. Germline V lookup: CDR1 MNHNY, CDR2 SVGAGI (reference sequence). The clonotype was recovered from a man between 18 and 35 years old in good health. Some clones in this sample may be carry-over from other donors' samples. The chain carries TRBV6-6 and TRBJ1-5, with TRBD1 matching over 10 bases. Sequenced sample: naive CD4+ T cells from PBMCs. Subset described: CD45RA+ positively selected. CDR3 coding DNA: TGTGCCAGCGGGACAGGGGATCAGCCCCAGCATTTT. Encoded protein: CASGTGDQPQHF.